One sample yielded the 3 T cell receptor beta chains listed below, sequenced in a study of cytomegalovirus exposure and HLA in healthy donors. Primers included in the PCR were 60 Vbeta and 13 Jbeta primers. Sequencing used immunoSEQ multiplex PCR; TCRdb keeps in-frame clones, though not all of them. This sample has more than 130,000 clones; 78% occur once, and the top ten carry roughly 2.8%. What was sequenced was PBMCs. All receptors come from a male donor in good health and CMV-seronegative.

This chain connects TRBV19 to TRBJ1-4; D remains unclear. V was cut by 3 bases and J by 8 bases, with 16 bases left in between. CDR3 length equals 15 residues. Germline CDR1 and CDR2: LNHDA and SQIVND (reference sequence). CDR3 nucleotide sequence: TGTGCCAGTAGTATTACGGCGCTCCAGGCGGAAAAACTGTTTTTT. This gives the protein CASSITALQAEKLFF.

The J gene is TRBJ1-4, the V gene TRBV6-5, with D possibly being TRBD1 (5 bases). Germline-derived CDR1 and CDR2 are MNHEY and SVGAGI. Trimming took off 6 bases at V and 8 bases at J, with 13 bases between the two ends. The CDR3 totals 13 residues. The CDR3 here is CASSRQRREKLFF. CDR3 coding DNA: TGTGCCAGCAGCCGACAGCGCCGCGAAAAACTGTTTTTT.

V and J are TRBV27 and TRBJ1-1; maybe TRBD1 (5 bases). Germline assignment: CDR1 MNHEY and CDR2 SMNVEV (reference sequence). This CDR3 spans 14 amino acids. V shed 5 bases and J shed 4 bases, with 14 bases lying between them. The CDR3 region is CASSTDLGGTEAFF. DNA for the CDR3: TGTGCCAGCAGTACAGACTTGGGGGGCACTGAAGCTTTCTTT.